The clone carrying this T cell receptor (beta chain) was recorded at least ten times. This CDR3 region has 13 residues. Germline loops: CDR1 ENHRY, CDR2 SYGVKD. The V end lost 5 bases, the J end lost 4 bases, and 10 bases lay between the germline ends. The data were obtained in a study of blood T cells in healthy people across ages. Turning to the study itself: About one barcoded beta molecule per two T cells was the capture yield of template switching.

A second roughly 7 to 11 cycle PCR used barcoded and J-beta primers. Template switching added a 12-random-nucleotide identifier to every cDNA molecule. TCRdb re-called the 5' RACE reads through MiXCR, storing one row per CDR3 protein. The sample records approximately 680,000 distinct CDR3 sequences, approximately 31% being singletons. The sample providers were healthy Caucasian people from Russia, aged roughly 6 to 95. Sequenced: blood. The receptor was isolated from an elderly woman in good health. The rearrangement uses TRBV10-3 and TRBJ2-3; D is uncertain. The CDR3 DNA reads as TGTGCCATCAGTCCCGGACGCTCAGATACGCAGTATTTT. Its protein product is CAISPGRSDTQYF.